Listed below are T cell receptor beta chains from one sample, sequenced in a study of T cells in Graves' hyperthyroidism and ophthalmopathy. TCRdb processed the multiplex PCR reads anew with MiXCR; each CDR3 protein has one entry. The sample holds 150,000 to 200,000 distinct CDR3 sequences; around 8.9% are singletons and the top ten take around 21%. The source material was blood. Receptors originate from a woman in her late teens or twenties with Graves' hyperthyroidism that later progressed to Graves' ophthalmopathy. Each CDR3 is given with its conserved first and last residue. D genes are given only for firm matches. Part of the rows lack a size; the others show once, few, many or a class for expanded clones.

clone_size	d_call	v_call	j_call	cdr3_nt	cdr3_aa
many	-	TRBV29-1	TRBJ1-3	TGCAGCGTTCACGGGGGACCTCTTGGAAACACCATATATTTT	CSVHGGPLGNTIYF
-	TRBD2	TRBV5-1	TRBJ2-1	TGCGCCAGCAGCTTGGTAGTAGCGGGAGGCAATGAGCAGTTCTTC	CASSLVVAGGNEQFF
-	TRBD2	TRBV20-1	TRBJ2-7	TGCAGTGCTAAAAAGACTAGCGGGGGGACCTACGAGCAGTACTTC	CSAKKTSGGTYEQYF
-	-	TRBV30	TRBJ2-6	TGTGCCTGGACAGTTGGGATGTCTGGGGCCAACGTCCTGACTTTC	CAWTVGMSGANVLTF
many	-	TRBV5-4	TRBJ2-3	TGTGCCAGCAGCCCCAACGCGGATACGCAGTATTTT	CASSPNADTQYF
-	-	TRBV11-2	TRBJ1-2	TGTGCCAGCAGCCCGGTCGGGGGAGACAGGCGCGGCTACACCTTC	CASSPVGGDRRGYTF
-	-	TRBV6-1	TRBJ2-5	TGTGCCAGCTTAAAGTACGGGGACCGCGAGACCCAGTACTTC	CASLKYGDRETQYF
many	TRBD2	TRBV20-1	TRBJ2-5	TGCAGTGCTATTCTGCGGGGGTTCTTGGGAGAGACCCAGTACTTC	CSAILRGFLGETQYF
many	-	TRBV19	TRBJ1-1	TGTGCCAGTAGTATGACGTTTCGACCCACTGAAGCTTTCTTT	CASSMTFRPTEAFF
many	-	TRBV5-1	TRBJ2-7	TGCGCCAGCAGCTTGGAACGGCGGATCTCCTACGAGCAGTACTTC	CASSLERRISYEQYF
-	TRBD2	TRBV27	TRBJ2-7	TGTGCCAGCAGTTTAAACGGAGCGGGAGCGACACACGAGCAGTACTTC	CASSLNGAGATHEQYF
many	TRBD2	TRBV5-1	TRBJ2-1	TGCGCCAGCAGCGAAAGGACTAGCGAGGACAATGAGCAGTTCTTC	CASSERTSEDNEQFF
few	TRBD2	TRBV2	TRBJ2-3	TGTGCCAGCAAGGAGCGGGAGGGCCAAGATACGCAGTATTTT	CASKEREGQDTQYF
-	TRBD1	TRBV24-1	TRBJ1-2	TGTGCCACCAGTGAACCGACAGGGGCCTCTGGCTACACCTTC	CATSEPTGASGYTF
many	-	TRBV2	TRBJ2-1	TGTGCCAGCAGTCAAATGGGGACTCCGTTGGATGAGCAGTTCTTC	CASSQMGTPLDEQFF
few	TRBD2	TRBV6-1	TRBJ2-3	TGTGCCAGCAGTGATGGACCTAGCGGGAGGGCCATAGATACGCAGTATTTT	CASSDGPSGRAIDTQYF
many	-	TRBV7-9	TRBJ2-2	TGTGCCAGCAGCCCTACGGGCGGCTGGAACACCGGGGAGCTGTTTTTT	CASSPTGGWNTGELFF
many	TRBD2	TRBV28	TRBJ2-2	TGTGCCAGCAGTTTAATTATAGCGGGGGGTCGGACCGGGGAGCTGTTTTTT	CASSLIIAGGRTGELFF